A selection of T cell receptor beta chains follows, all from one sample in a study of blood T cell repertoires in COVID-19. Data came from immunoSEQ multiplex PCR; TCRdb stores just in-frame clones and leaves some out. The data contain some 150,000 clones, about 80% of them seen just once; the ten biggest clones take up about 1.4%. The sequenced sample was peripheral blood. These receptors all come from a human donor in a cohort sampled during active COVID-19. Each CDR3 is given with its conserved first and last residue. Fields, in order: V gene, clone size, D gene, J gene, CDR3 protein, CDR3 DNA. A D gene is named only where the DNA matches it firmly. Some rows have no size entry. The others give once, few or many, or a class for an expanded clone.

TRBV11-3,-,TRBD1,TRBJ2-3,CASSLEGQRGDTQYF,TGTGCCAGCAGCTTAGAGGGACAGCGAGGGGATACGCAGTATTTT
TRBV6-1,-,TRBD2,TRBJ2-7,CASSETAGGPDNEQYF,TGTGCCAGCAGTGAGACGGCGGGGGGGCCGGACAACGAGCAGTACTTC
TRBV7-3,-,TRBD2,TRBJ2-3,CASSSSGQDSGRPGNTQYF,TGTGCCAGCAGCTCTTCAGGGCAGGATAGCGGGAGGCCGGGGAATACGCAGTATTTT
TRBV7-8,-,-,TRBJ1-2,CASSLEFQGLGGYTF,TGTGCCAGCAGCTTAGAGTTTCAGGGGCTAGGGGGCTACACCTTC
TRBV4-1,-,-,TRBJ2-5,CASSLRAQRERETQYF,TGCGCCAGCAGCCTCCGGGCCCAGAGGGAGAGGGAGACCCAGTACTTC
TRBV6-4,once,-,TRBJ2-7,CASSALGGGEQYF,TGTGCCAGCAGCGCCCTAGGGGGGGGCGAGCAGTACTTC
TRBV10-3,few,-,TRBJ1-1,CAISQQGNTEAFF,TGTGCCATCAGTCAACAGGGGAACACTGAAGCTTTCTTT
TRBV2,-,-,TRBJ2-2,CASSEGGLLGELFF,TGTGCCAGCAGTGAAGGGGGCCTACTCGGGGAGCTGTTTTTT
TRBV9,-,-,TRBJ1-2,CASSEQGSNYGYTF,TGTGCCAGCAGCGAGCAGGGGAGTAACTATGGCTACACCTTC
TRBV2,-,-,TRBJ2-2,CASSVLANTGELFF,TGTGCCAGCAGTGTACTCGCGAACACCGGGGAGCTGTTTTTT
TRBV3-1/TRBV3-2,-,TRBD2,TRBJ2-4,CASSQGRLGREKF,TGTGCCAGCAGCCAAGGTCGGTTAGGGAGGGAGAAGTTC
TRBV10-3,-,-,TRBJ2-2,CAIKDWANTGELFF,TGTGCCATCAAGGACTGGGCGAACACCGGGGAGCTGTTTTTT
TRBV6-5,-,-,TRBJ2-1,CASAPWIGTFSEQFF,TGTGCCAGCGCGCCATGGATTGGGACATTTAGTGAGCAGTTCTTC
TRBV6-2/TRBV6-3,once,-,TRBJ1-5,CASSPSGTFNQPQHF,TGTGCCAGCAGCCCCTCTGGGACATTCAATCAGCCCCAGCATTTT
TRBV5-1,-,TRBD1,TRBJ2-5,CASSPQGAAETQYF,TGCGCCAGCAGCCCACAGGGGGCTGCGGAGACCCAGTACTTC
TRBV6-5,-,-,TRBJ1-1,CASSPGGAAFF,TGTGCCAGCAGTCCCGGGGGGGCGGCTTTCTTT
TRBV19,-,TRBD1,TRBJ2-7,CASSVRDRASHEQYF,TGTGCCAGTAGTGTCCGGGACAGGGCCTCCCACGAGCAGTACTTC
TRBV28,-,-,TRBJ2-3,CASSLSGYGGTGMGSYTQYF,TGTGCCAGCAGTTTATCCGGCTACGGAGGCACAGGGATGGGTAGTTATACGCAGTATTTT
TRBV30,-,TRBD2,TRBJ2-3,CAWGRASGSLTDTQYF,TGTGCCTGGGGGAGGGCTAGCGGGAGTCTTACAGATACGCAGTATTTT
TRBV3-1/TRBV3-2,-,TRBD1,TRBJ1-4,CASSQDTGEKEKLFF,TGTGCCAGCAGCCAAGATACAGGGGAAAAAGAAAAACTGTTTTTT
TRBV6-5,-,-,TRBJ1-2,CASSYSRTVPGYTF,TGTGCCAGCAGTTACTCACGGACAGTGCCTGGCTACACCTTC
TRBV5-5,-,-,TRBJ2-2,CASSPSGGGNTGELFF,TGTGCCAGCAGCCCCTCGGGGGGCGGGAACACCGGGGAGCTGTTTTTT
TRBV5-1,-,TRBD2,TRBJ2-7,CASSLRTSGRLYEQYF,TGCGCCAGCAGCTTGCGAACTAGCGGAAGACTCTACGAGCAGTACTTC
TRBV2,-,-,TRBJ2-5,CASSDGRYQETQYF,TGTGCCAGCAGTGATGGGAGGTACCAAGAGACCCAGTACTTC
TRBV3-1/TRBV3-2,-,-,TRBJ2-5,CASLGRGYPETQYF,TGTGCCAGCCTGGGCAGAGGGTATCCGGAGACCCAGTACTTC
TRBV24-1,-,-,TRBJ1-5,CATNIYQPQHF,TGTGCCACCAACATCTATCAGCCCCAGCATTTT
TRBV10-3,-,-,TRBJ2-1,CAISQDSYNEQFF,TGTGCCATCAGCCAGGACTCCTACAATGAGCAGTTCTTC
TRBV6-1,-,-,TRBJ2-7,CASSELAGLSYEQYF,TGTGCCAGCAGTGAACTTGCGGGGCTATCCTACGAGCAGTACTTC
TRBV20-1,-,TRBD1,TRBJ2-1,CSAQGVVEQFF,TGCAGTGCGCAGGGGGTGGTTGAGCAGTTCTTC
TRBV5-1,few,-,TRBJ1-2,CASSPLLLNYGYTF,TGCGCCAGCAGCCCCCTCCTACTAAACTATGGCTACACCTTC
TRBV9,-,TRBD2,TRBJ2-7,CASSPSGTYEQYF,TGTGCCAGCAGCCCGAGCGGGACCTACGAGCAGTACTTC
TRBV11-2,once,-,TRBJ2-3,CASSLDGTTSTDTQYF,TGTGCCAGCAGCTTAGATGGGACAACGAGCACAGATACGCAGTATTTT
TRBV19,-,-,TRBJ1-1,CASSISTGGNTEAFF,TGTGCCAGTAGTATATCGACAGGAGGTAATACTGAAGCTTTCTTT
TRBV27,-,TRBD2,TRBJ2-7,CASGTGLATPEQYF,TGTGCCAGCGGCACGGGACTAGCGACCCCCGAGCAGTACTTC
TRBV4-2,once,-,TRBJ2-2,CASSQAGGYTGELFF,TGTGCCAGCAGCCAAGCGGGTGGTTACACCGGGGAGCTGTTTTTT
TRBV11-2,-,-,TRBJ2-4,CASSLTKNIQYF,TGTGCCAGCAGCTTAACAAAAAACATTCAGTACTTC
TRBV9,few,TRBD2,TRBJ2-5,CASSVSAGDGETQYF,TGTGCCAGCAGCGTAAGTGCGGGAGACGGAGAGACCCAGTACTTC
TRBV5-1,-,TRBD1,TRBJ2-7,CASSLDGTELYEQYF,TGCGCCAGCAGCTTGGATGGGACAGAACTCTACGAGCAGTACTTC
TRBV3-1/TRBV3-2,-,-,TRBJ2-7,CASSDRHVGASYEQYF,TGTGCCAGCAGCGATAGGCATGTGGGAGCCTCCTACGAGCAGTACTTC
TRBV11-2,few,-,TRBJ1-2,CASSLREGWNYGYTF,TGTGCCAGCAGCTTGCGGGAGGGCTGGAACTATGGCTACACCTTC
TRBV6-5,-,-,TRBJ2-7,CASRSSNSYEQYF,TGTGCCAGCAGGAGTTCAAATTCCTACGAGCAGTACTTC